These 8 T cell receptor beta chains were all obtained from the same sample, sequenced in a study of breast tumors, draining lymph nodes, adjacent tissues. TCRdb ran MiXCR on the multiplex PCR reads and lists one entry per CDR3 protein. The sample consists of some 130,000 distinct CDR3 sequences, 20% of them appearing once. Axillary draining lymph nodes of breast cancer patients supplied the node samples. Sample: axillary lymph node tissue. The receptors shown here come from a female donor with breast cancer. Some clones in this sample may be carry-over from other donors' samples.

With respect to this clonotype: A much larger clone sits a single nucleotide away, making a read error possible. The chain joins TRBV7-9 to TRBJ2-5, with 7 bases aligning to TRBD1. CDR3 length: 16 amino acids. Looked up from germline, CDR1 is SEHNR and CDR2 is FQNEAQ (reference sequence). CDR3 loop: CASSSPPGRGQETQHF. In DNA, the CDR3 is TGTGCCAGCAGCTCCCCCCCGGGTAGGGGGCAAGAGACCCAGCACTTC.

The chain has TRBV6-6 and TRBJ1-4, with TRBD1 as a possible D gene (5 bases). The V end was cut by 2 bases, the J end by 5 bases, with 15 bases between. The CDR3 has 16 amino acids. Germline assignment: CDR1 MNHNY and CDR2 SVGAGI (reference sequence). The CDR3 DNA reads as TGTGCCAGCAGTTACAAGGGTGCGGGGCAGAATGAAAAACTGTTTTTT. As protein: CASSYKGAGQNEKLFF.

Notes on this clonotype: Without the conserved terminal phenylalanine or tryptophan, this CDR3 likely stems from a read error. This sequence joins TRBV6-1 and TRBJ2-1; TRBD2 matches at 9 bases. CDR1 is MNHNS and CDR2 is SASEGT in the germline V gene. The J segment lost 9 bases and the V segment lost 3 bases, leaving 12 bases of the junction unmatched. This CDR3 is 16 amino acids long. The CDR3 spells CASSDPSGKGLGEQFS. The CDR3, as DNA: TGTGCCAGCAGTGACCCTAGCGGGAAGGGTTTGGGTGAGCAGTTCTCC.

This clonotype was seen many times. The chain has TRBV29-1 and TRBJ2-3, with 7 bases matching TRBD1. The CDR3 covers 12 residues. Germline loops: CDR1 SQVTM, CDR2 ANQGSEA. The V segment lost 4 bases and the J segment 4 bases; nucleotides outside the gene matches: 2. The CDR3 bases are TGCAGCGTTGCTCAGGGGGCAGATACGCAGTATTTT. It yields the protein CSVAQGADTQYF.

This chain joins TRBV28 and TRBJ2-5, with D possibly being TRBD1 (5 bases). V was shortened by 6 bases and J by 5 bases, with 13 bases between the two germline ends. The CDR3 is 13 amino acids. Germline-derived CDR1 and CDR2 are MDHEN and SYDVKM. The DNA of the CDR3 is TGTGCCAGCAGAGGGGAACACGTGGAGACCCAGTACTTC. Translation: CASRGEHVETQYF.

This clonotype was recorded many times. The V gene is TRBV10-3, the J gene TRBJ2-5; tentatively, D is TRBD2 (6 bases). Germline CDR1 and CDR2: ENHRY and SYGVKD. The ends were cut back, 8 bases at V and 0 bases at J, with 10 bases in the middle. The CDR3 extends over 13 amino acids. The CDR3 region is CAISGGDQETQYF. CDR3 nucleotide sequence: TGTGCCATCTCCGGCGGGGACCAAGAGACCCAGTACTTC.

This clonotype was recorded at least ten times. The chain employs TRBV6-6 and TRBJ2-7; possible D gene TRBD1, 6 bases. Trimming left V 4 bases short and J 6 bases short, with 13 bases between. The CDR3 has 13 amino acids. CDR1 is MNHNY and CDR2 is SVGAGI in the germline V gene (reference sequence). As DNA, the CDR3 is TGTGCCAGCAGTTCTATAACAGGGACCGAGCAGTACTTC. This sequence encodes CASSSITGTEQYF.

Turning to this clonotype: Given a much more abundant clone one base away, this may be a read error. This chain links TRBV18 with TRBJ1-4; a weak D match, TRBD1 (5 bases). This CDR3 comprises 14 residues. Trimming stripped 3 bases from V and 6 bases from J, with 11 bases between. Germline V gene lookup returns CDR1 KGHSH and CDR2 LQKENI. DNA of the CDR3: TGTGCCAGCTCACCTAAGAGGGGCGATGAAAAACTGTTTTTT. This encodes CASSPKRGDEKLFF. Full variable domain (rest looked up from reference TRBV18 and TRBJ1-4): NAGVMQNPRHLVRRRGQEARLRCSPMKGHSHVYWYRQLPEEGLKFMVYLQKENIIDESGMPKERFSAEFPKEGPSILRIQQVVRGDSAAYFCASSPKRGDEKLFFGSGTQLSVL.